The TCR beta chain described here comes from a study of T-cell reconstitution after alpha-beta-depleted transplantation in children. Study results and caveats: The origin of alpha-beta T cells about two months after transplant was reportedly several hundred expanded graft clones. Recipient T cells and thymic progenitors that survived gave rise to the high TCRbeta diversity observed at day 60 in some patients. Hyperexpanded clones declined; after one year, newly produced T cells mostly supplied diversity.

Germline lookup yields CDR1 DFQATT and CDR2 SNEGSKA (reference sequence). This CDR3 contains 15 residues. Trimming removed 0 bases at V and 1 base at J, with 10 bases between. TCRbeta library preparation incorporated unique molecular identifiers. TCRdb reprocessed the PCR reads with MiXCR, giving one entry per CDR3 protein. The table lists approximately 500,000 distinct CDR3 sequences, about 11% of them singletons. Many counts were recorded for this clonotype. Antigen: not known. The TCR sequence derives from a child under 10 years old with inherited bone marrow failure, due to receive a stem cell transplant. V is TRBV20-1 and J is TRBJ1-5; the D is unclear. The sequencing used PBMCs, collected before TCRalphabeta/CD19-depleted stem cell transplant. In DNA, the CDR3 is TGCAGTGCTAGAGATGCGGCAGCCAGCAATCAGCCCCAGCATTTT. It is translated as CSARDAAASNQPQHF.